This TCR beta chain was profiled in a study of shared clonotypes between healthy human individuals. CDR3 size: 14 residues. The V gene end was trimmed by 9 bases and the J gene end by 2 bases; junction bases not matched to a gene: 9. In germline, CDR1 is MNHEY, CDR2 SVGAGI. Whole-study findings and limits: The rarefaction results pointed to incomplete sorted-subset sequencing despite large depth. Sequencing depth was predicted to influence how clonotypes are shared among donors.

Points on this clone: Its specificity is not known.

Each replicate PCR on the sorted subsets used 200 to 250 ng DNA (approximately 27,000 T cell genomes). Measured with immunoSEQ multiplex PCR; TCRdb has only the in-frame clones, and not every one. The data show some 980,000 clones, 76% seen once. Input material: memory CD4+ T cells sorted from blood. Regarding subset: CD45RA-negative fraction. The genes are TRBV6-5 and TRBJ2-7; TRBD1 agrees at 8 bases. The TCR originated in a man younger than 35 in good health. CDR3 bases: TGTGCCAGTGGACAGGGAGGTAAGCCCTACGAGCAGTACTTC. This translates into CASGQGGKPYEQYF.